These 2 T cell receptor beta chains originate from one sample sequenced in a study of control samples from healthy donors and cancer patients. Here immunoSEQ multiplex PCR was the method, and the copy in TCRdb shows in-frame clones only, minus some. The data show over 150,000 clones, about 91% seen once. Sequences were obtained from blood. Receptors were obtained from a woman in her thirties or forties in good health.

As concerns this clone: Since the CDR3 does not end with the conserved phenylalanine or tryptophan, this likely comes from a read error. V and J are TRBV19 and TRBJ1-2; D remains ambiguous. Trimming removed 5 bases at V and 1 base at J, with 14 bases between. Germline V gene data show CDR1 as LNHDA and CDR2 as SQIVND (reference sequence). The CDR3 consists of 15 residues. The CDR3 loop reads CASSASEGLNYGYTL. CDR3 coding DNA: TGTGCCAGTAGTGCCTCGGAGGGCCTTAACTATGGCTACACCCTC.

V is TRBV4-1 and J is TRBJ1-2, with 8 bases identical to TRBD1. CDR3 length equals 15 residues. From germline, CDR1 is MGHRA and CDR2 YSYEKL. V trimming: 0 bases; J trimming: 7 bases; junction bases outside the gene matches: 7. CDR3 DNA: TGCGCCAGCAGCCAAGAAGTCAGGGGGCGGAGTGGCTACACCTTC. Amino acid sequence: CASSQEVRGRSGYTF.